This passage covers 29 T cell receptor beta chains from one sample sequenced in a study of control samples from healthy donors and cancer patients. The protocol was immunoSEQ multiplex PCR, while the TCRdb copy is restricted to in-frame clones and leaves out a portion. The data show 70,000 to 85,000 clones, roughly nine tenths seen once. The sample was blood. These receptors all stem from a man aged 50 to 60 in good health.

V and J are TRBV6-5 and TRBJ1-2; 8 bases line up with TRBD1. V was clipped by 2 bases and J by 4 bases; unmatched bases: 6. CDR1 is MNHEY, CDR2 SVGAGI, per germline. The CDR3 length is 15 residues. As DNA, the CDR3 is TGTGCCAGCAGTTACGGACAGGGATTTCGCTATGGCTACACCTTC. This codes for CASSYGQGFRYGYTF.

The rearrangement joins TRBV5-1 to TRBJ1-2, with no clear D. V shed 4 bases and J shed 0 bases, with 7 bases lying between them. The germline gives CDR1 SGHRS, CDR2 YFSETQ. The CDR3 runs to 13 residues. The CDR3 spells CASSNSPNYGYTF. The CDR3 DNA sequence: TGCGCCAGCAGCAACTCACCTAACTATGGCTACACCTTC.

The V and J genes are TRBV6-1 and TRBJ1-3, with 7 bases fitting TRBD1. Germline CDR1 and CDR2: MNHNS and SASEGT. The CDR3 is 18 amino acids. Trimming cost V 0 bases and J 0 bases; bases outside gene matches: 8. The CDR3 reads CASSEAIRQGSSGNTIYF. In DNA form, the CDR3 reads TGTGCCAGCAGTGAAGCAATCAGACAGGGCAGCTCTGGAAACACCATATATTTT.

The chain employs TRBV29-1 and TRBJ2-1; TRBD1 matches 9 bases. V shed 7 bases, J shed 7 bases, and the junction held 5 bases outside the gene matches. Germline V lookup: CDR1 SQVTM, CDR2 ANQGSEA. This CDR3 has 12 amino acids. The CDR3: CSADRGGNEQFF. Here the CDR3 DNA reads TGCAGCGCGGACAGGGGTGGGAATGAGCAGTTCTTC.

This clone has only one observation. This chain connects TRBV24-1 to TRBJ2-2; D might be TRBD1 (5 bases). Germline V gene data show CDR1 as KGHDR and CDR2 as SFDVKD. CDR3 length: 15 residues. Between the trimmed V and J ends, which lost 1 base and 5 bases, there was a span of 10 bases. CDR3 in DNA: TGTGCCACCAGTGATTTAGGCTCAGGGACCGGGGAGCTGTTTTTT. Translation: CATSDLGSGTGELFF.

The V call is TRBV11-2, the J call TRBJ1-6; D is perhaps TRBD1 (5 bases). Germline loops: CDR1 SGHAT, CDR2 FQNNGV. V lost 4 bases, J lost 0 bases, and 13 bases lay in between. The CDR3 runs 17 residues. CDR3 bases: TGTGCCAGCAGCTCAGGGTCCAAGAGCTCCTATAATTCACCCCTCCACTTT. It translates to CASSSGSKSSYNSPLHF.

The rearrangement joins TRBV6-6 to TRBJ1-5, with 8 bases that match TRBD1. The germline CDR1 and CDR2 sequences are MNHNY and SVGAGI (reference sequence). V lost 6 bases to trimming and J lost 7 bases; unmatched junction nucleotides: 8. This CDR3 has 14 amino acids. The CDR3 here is CASRTRQGAQPQHF. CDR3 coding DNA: TGTGCCAGCAGAACGCGGCAGGGGGCCCAGCCCCAGCATTTT.

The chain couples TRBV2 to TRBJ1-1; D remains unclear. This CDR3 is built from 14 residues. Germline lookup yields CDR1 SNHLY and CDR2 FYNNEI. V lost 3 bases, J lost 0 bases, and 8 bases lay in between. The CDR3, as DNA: TGTGCCAGCAGTGAGCTAACAGTGAACACTGAAGCTTTCTTT. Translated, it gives CASSELTVNTEAFF.

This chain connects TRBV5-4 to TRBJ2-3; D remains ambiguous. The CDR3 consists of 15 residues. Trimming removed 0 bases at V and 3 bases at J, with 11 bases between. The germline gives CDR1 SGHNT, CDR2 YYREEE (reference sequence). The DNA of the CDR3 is TGTGCCAGCAGCTTGGAACCCCCCCCGACAGATACGCAGTATTTT. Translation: CASSLEPPPTDTQYF.

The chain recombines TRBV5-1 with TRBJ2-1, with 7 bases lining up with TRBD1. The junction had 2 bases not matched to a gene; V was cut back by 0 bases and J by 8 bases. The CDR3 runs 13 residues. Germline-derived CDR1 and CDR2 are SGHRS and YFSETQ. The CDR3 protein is CASSLEQGYEQFF. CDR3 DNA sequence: TGCGCCAGCAGCTTGGAACAGGGGTATGAGCAGTTCTTC.

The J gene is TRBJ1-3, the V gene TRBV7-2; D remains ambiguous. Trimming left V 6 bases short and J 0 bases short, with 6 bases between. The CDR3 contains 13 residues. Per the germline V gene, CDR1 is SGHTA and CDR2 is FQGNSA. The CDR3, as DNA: TGTGCCAGCAGGGAGAGCTCTGGAAACACCATATATTTT. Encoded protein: CASRESSGNTIYF.

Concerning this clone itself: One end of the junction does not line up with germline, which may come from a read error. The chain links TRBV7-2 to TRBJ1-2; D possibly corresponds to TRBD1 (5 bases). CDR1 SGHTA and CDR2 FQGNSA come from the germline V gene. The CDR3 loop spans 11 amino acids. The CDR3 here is CASSLGPRASF. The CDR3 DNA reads TGTGCCAGCAGCTTAGGCCCCAGGGCCTCCTTC.

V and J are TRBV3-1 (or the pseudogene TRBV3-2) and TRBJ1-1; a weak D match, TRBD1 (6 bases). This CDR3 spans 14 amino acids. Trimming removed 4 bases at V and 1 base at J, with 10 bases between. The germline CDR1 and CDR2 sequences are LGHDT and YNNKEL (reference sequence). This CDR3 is CASSPGHGNTEAFF. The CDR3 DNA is TGTGCCAGCAGCCCGGGACACGGGAACACTGAAGCTTTCTTT.

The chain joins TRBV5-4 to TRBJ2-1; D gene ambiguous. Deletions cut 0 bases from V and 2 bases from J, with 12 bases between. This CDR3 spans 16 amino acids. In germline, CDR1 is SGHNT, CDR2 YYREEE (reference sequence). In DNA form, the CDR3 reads TGTGCCAGCAGCTTGGGGGGAAGTGACCCCTACAATGAGCAGTTCTTC. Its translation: CASSLGGSDPYNEQFF.

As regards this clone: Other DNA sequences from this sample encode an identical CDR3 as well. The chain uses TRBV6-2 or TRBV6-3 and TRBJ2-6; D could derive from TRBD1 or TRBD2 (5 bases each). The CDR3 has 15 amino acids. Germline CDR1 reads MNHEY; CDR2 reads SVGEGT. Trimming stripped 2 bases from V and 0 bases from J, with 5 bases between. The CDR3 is CASSYGGSGANVLTF. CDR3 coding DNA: TGTGCCAGCAGTTACGGGGGCTCTGGGGCCAACGTCCTGACTTTC.

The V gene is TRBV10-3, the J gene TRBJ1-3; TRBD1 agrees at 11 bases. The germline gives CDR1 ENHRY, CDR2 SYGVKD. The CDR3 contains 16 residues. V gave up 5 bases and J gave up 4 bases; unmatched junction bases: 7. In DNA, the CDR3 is TGTGCCATCAGTCATGGACAGGGGGCCAGCGGAAACACCATATATTTT. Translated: CAISHGQGASGNTIYF.

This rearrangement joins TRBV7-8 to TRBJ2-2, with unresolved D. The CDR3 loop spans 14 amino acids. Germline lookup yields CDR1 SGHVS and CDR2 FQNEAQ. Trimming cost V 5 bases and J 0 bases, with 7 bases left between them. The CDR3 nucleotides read TGTGCCAGCAGCGTCGGAGCGAACACCGGGGAGCTGTTTTTT. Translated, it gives CASSVGANTGELFF.

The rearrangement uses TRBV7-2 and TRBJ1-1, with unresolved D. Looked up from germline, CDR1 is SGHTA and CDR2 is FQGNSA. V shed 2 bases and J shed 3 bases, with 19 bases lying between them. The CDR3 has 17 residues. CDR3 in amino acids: CASSLKLVRGRDTEAFF. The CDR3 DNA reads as TGTGCCAGCAGCTTAAAACTCGTTCGTGGGAGGGACACTGAAGCTTTCTTT. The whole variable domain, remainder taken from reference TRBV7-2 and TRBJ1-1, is GAGVSQSPSNKVTEKGKDVELRCDPISGHTALYWYRQSLGQGLEFLIYFQGNSAPDKSGLPSDRFSAERTGGSVSTLTIQRTQQEDSAVYLCASSLKLVRGRDTEAFFGQGTRLTVV.

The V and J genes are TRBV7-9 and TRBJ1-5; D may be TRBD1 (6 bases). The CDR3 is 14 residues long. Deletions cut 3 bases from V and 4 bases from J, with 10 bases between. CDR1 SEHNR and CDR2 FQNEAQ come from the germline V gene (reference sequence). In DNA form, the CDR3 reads TGTGCCAGCAGCTTCGGACAGTCAAATCAGCCCCAGCATTTT. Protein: CASSFGQSNQPQHF.

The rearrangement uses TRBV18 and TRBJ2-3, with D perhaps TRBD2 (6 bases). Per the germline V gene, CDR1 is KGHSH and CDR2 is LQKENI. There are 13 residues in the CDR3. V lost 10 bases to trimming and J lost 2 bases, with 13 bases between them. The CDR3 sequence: CAIGGPYTDTQYF. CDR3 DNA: TGTGCCATCGGAGGGCCCTACACAGATACGCAGTATTTT. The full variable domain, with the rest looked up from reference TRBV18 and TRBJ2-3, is NAGVMQNPRHLVRRRGQEARLRCSPMKGHSHVYWYRQLPEEGLKFMVYLQKENIIDESGMPKERFSAEFPKEGPSILRIQQVVRGDSAAYFCAIGGPYTDTQYFGPGTRLTVL.

CDR3 bases: TGTGCCAGCAGCTCACTAGCGGCGACCTCCTACGAGCAGTACTTC. As protein: CASSSLAATSYEQYF. The V call is TRBV7-2, the J call TRBJ2-7, with TRBD2 matching over 8 bases. Germline V CDR1 and CDR2: SGHTA, FQGNSA. This CDR3 has 15 residues. Trimming removed 4 bases from V and 0 bases from J; junction bases left unmatched: 5.

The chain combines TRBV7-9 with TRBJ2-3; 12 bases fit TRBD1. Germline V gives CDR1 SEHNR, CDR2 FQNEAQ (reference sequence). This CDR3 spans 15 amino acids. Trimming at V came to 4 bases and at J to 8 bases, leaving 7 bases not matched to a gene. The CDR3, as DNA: TGTGCCAGCAGCTCGGGACAGGGGGCTTCTGTTACGCAGTATTTT. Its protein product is CASSSGQGASVTQYF.

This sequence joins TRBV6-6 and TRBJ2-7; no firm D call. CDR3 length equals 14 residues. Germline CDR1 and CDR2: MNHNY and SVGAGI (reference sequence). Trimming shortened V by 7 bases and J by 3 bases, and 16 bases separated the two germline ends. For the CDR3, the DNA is TGTGCCAGCACTCTCCCGTGGCCGAGCTACGAGCAGTACTTC. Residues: CASTLPWPSYEQYF.

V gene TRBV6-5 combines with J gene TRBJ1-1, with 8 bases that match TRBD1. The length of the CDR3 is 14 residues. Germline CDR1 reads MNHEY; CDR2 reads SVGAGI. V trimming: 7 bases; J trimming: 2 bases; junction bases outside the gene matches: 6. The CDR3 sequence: CASTPDRVNTEAFF. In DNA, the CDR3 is TGTGCCAGCACCCCGGACAGGGTAAACACTGAAGCTTTCTTT.

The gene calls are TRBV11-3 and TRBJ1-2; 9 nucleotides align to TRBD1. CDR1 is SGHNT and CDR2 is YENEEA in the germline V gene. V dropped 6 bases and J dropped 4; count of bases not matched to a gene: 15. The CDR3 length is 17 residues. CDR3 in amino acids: CASRLKPPTGGGYGYTF. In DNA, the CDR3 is TGTGCCAGCAGATTAAAACCACCGACAGGGGGAGGCTATGGCTACACCTTC.

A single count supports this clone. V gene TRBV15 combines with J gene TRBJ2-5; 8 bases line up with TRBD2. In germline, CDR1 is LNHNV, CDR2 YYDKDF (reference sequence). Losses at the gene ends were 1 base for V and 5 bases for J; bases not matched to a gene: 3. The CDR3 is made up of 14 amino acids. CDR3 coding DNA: TGTGCCACCAGCAGAGCCGGGAGGGGTGAGACCCAGTACTTC. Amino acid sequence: CATSRAGRGETQYF.

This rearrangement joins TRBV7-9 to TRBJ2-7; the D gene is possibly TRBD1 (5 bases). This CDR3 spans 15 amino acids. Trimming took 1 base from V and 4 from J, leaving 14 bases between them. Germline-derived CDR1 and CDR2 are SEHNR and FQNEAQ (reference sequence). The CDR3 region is CASSLEGQKGYEQYF. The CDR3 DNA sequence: TGTGCCAGCAGCTTAGAGGGTCAGAAGGGGTACGAGCAGTACTTC.

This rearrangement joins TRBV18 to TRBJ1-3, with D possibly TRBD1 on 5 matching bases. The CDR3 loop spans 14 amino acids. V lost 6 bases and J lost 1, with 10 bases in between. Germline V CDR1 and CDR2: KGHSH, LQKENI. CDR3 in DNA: TGTGCCAGCTCTCGGCAGGGATCTGGAAACACCATATATTTT. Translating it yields CASSRQGSGNTIYF.

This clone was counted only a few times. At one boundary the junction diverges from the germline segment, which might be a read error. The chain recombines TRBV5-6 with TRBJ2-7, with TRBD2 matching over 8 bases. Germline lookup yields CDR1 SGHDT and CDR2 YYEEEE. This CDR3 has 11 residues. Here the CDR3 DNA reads TGTGCCAGCAGCAGGACTAGCTCGACCAACTTC. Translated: CASSRTSSTNF. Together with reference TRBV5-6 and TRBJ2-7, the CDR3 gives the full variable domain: DAGVTQSPTHLIKTRGQQVTLRCSPKSGHDTVSWYQQALGQGPQFIFQYYEEEERQRGNFPDRFSGHQFPNYSSELNVNALLLGDSALYLCASSRTSSTNFGPGTRLTVT.